The rows below give T cell receptor beta chains drawn from one sample of a study of T cells in localized non-small cell lung cancer. Only in-frame clones appear in the TCRdb table, and some are missing; sequencing was by immunoSEQ multiplex PCR. In the table there are about 11,000 clones, roughly four fifths of which are singletons. The starting material was peripheral blood mononuclear cells, obtained before any cancer treatment. These receptors were obtained from a female donor at least 60 years old with stage II lung adenocarcinoma. The CDR3 runs from the conserved cysteine through the conserved F or W. D genes are given only for firm matches. Only part of the rows carry a size: once, few, many, or a class if the clone is expanded.

clone size	V gene	D gene	J gene	CDR3 DNA	CDR3 protein
-	TRBV10-3	TRBD2	TRBJ2-5	TGTGCCATCAGTGCGGGAGCGGGGCAAGAGACCCAGTACTTC	CAISAGAGQETQYF
few	TRBV5-4	-	TRBJ2-2	TGTGCCAGCAGCTTGAACGTCCAGGGCACCGGGGAGCTGTTTTTT	CASSLNVQGTGELFF
-	TRBV21-1	-	TRBJ2-1	TGTGCCAGCAGCGAGGGGACTAGCGGGAGGTTTGGGTCCAATGAGCAGTTCTTC	CASSEGTSGRFGSNEQFF
-	TRBV4-2	TRBD2	TRBJ2-3	TGTGCCAGCAGCCAAGATCCGCGGGGGGGCACAGATACGCAGTATTTT	CASSQDPRGGTDTQYF
-	TRBV7-2	-	TRBJ2-5	TGTGCCAGCAGCGAGGGCTTGCCGCGGGGCCAGTACTTC	CASSEGLPRGQYF
-	TRBV4-2	-	TRBJ1-2	TGTGCCAGCAGCCAAGTCGGACAGCCTGGCTATGGCTACACCTTC	CASSQVGQPGYGYTF
-	TRBV19	-	TRBJ2-4	TGTGCCAGTACGGAGGGTAGGGGGCCCAAAAACATTCAGTACTTC	CASTEGRGPKNIQYF
-	TRBV5-4	-	TRBJ2-3	TGTGCCAGCAGCTTGGAGGACCGAGGGGGTTCAGATACGCAGTATTTT	CASSLEDRGGSDTQYF
-	TRBV4-1	TRBD1	TRBJ1-2	TGCGCCAGCAGCCAAGATTTTGGAGGGGGCGGTGGCTATGGCTACACCTTC	CASSQDFGGGGGYGYTF
-	TRBV6-5	-	TRBJ1-2	TGTGCCAGCAGTTACAGGGACGGATATGGCTACACCTTC	CASSYRDGYGYTF
-	TRBV4-3	-	TRBJ2-6	TGCGCCAGCAGCCAAGATGGTCCAGGGTCTGGGGCCAACGTCCTGACTTTC	CASSQDGPGSGANVLTF
few	TRBV2	-	TRBJ2-6	TGTGCCAGCAGTGGGGACTCTGGGGCCAACGTCCTGACTTTC	CASSGDSGANVLTF
-	TRBV5-6	-	TRBJ1-3	TGTGCCAGCAGCTATTGGGCAGCCAACTCTGGAAACACCATATATTTT	CASSYWAANSGNTIYF
-	TRBV7-6	-	TRBJ2-3	TGTGCCAGCAGCTTAGGTCCTCGGGGGGCCCGGACAGATACGCAGTATTTT	CASSLGPRGARTDTQYF
medium-sized	TRBV4-2	TRBD2	TRBJ2-7	TGTGCCAGCAGCCAAGGACTAGCGGACTCCTACGAGCAGTACTTC	CASSQGLADSYEQYF
-	TRBV9	-	TRBJ1-2	TGTGCCAGCAGCGTAGCCTACAATGGCGGCTACACCTTC	CASSVAYNGGYTF
-	TRBV19	TRBD1	TRBJ2-5	TGTGCCAGTAGTATAGAAGGACAGGGAGAGACCCAGTACTTC	CASSIEGQGETQYF
-	TRBV7-6	-	TRBJ1-1	TGTGCCAGCAGCTCGAGAGGTGGTTTTGGAAGGGGGAACACTGAAGCTTTCTTT	CASSSRGGFGRGNTEAFF
-	TRBV9	-	TRBJ1-1	TGTGCCAGCAGCAGGGGGAGCACTGAAGCTTTCTTT	CASSRGSTEAFF
-	TRBV7-9	TRBD1	TRBJ1-2	TGTGCCAGCAGCTTAACCGGGGGACAGCTAAATGGCTACACCTTC	CASSLTGGQLNGYTF